The 28 T cell receptor beta chains presented below share a single source sample, sequenced in a study of cytomegalovirus exposure and HLA in healthy donors. The PCR contained 60 Vbeta and 13 Jbeta primers. Assay used: immunoSEQ multiplex PCR; TCRdb lists only in-frame clones, some missing. The table includes about 210,000 clones, about 85% detected once. Sequenced material: PBMCs. Source of these receptors: a woman in her 50s in good health and CMV-seropositive.

The chain combines TRBV11-2 with TRBJ2-1; 8 positions match TRBD1. CDR1 and CDR2 from the germline V gene are SGHAT and FQNNGV. This CDR3 contains 15 residues. V trimming: 5 bases; J trimming: 7 bases; junction bases outside the gene matches: 10. In nucleotides, the CDR3 is TGTGCCAGCAGCCACCGACAGGGGCGGCTTAATGAGCAGTTCTTC. Protein product: CASSHRQGRLNEQFF.

The chain carries TRBV5-1 and TRBJ1-6, with D perhaps matching TRBD1 (5 bases). The V gene lost 2 bases and the J gene lost 7 bases, with 13 bases spanning the gap. The CDR3 loop spans 15 amino acids. In germline, CDR1 is SGHRS, CDR2 YFSETQ. The DNA for the CDR3 is TGCGCCAGCAGCTTCGAGGCAGGGAAAAATTCACCCCTCCACTTT. It yields the protein CASSFEAGKNSPLHF. Based on the CDR3 plus reference TRBV5-1 and TRBJ1-6, the full variable domain is KAGVTQTPRYLIKTRGQQVTLSCSPISGHRSVSWYQQTPGQGLQFLFEYFSETQRNKGNFPGRFSGRQFSNSRSEMNVSTLELGDSALYLCASSFEAGKNSPLHFGNGTRLTVT.

This clone was observed a single time. Relative to the germline gene, one junction end is altered; a read error may explain this. The J gene is TRBJ1-5, the V gene TRBV7-9; tentatively, D is TRBD1 (6 bases). Germline V gives CDR1 SEHNR, CDR2 FQNEAQ (reference sequence). The CDR3 is 13 amino acids. CDR3 amino acids: CSSSYNRDQPQHF. In DNA form, the CDR3 reads TGTTCCAGCAGCTACAACAGGGATCAGCCCCAGCATTTT.

The chain uses TRBV6-6 and TRBJ1-5, with D uncertain. The CDR3 length is 13 residues. Trimming took off 5 bases at V and 6 bases at J, with 11 bases between the two ends. Germline-derived CDR1 and CDR2 are MNHNY and SVGAGI (reference sequence). The CDR3 loop reads CASSPDMSQPQHF. CDR3 in DNA: TGTGCCAGCAGTCCCGACATGAGTCAGCCCCAGCATTTT.

This rearrangement joins TRBV19 to TRBJ1-1; D is perhaps TRBD1 (5 bases). The germline gives CDR1 LNHDA, CDR2 SQIVND (reference sequence). There are 16 residues in the CDR3. V was clipped by 5 bases and J by 3 bases, with 19 bases between them. The CDR3 DNA reads TGTGCCAGTAGTCCCCAGTCCGGGGGAAGGGACACTGAAGCTTTCTTT. Encoded protein: CASSPQSGGRDTEAFF.

Concerning this clone: One end of the junction does not line up with germline, which may come from a read error. The chain uses TRBV4-1 and TRBJ1-3, with D hard to call. This CDR3 has 14 amino acids. CDR1 MGHRA and CDR2 YSYEKL come from the germline V gene. The CDR3 coding sequence is TGTGCCAGCAGCCAAGATGCGGGGGGAAACACCATATATTTT. Translated, it gives CASSQDAGGNTIYF.

The rearrangement joins TRBV30 to TRBJ2-4, with 8 bases that match TRBD1. CDR1 is GTSNPN, CDR2 SVGIG, per germline (reference sequence). The CDR3 loop spans 11 amino acids. The junction had 0 bases not matched to a gene; V was cut back by 5 bases and J by 6 bases. The CDR3 here is CAWGQGNIQYF. CDR3 in DNA: TGTGCCTGGGGACAGGGAAACATTCAGTACTTC.

The V call is TRBV5-1, the J call TRBJ1-2, with 10 bases that match TRBD1. Per the germline V gene, CDR1 is SGHRS and CDR2 is YFSETQ. This CDR3 spans 14 amino acids. Unmatched junction bases numbered 2, after V lost 0 bases and J lost 6 bases. The CDR3 spells CASSLAGQGNGYTF. The DNA of the CDR3 is TGCGCCAGCAGCTTGGCGGGACAGGGGAATGGCTACACCTTC. Drawing the rest from reference TRBV5-1 and TRBJ1-2, the complete variable domain is KAGVTQTPRYLIKTRGQQVTLSCSPISGHRSVSWYQQTPGQGLQFLFEYFSETQRNKGNFPGRFSGRQFSNSRSEMNVSTLELGDSALYLCASSLAGQGNGYTFGSGTRLTVV.

In this sample, this clone turned up once. J is TRBJ2-1 and V is TRBV9; D possibly corresponds to TRBD2 (6 bases). Per germline, CDR1 SGDLS and CDR2 YYNGEE. Trimming cost V 0 bases and J 9 bases, with 10 bases left between them. CDR3 length: 13 residues. Written as DNA, the CDR3 is TGTGCCAGCAGCGTAGCCGTGGGAGGTGAGCAGTTCTTC. Its protein is CASSVAVGGEQFF.

The sample holds a few counts of this clone. The genes are TRBV4-1 and TRBJ2-7; a possible D gene is TRBD1 (5 bases). CDR3 size: 17 residues. CDR1 MGHRA and CDR2 YSYEKL come from the germline V gene. V gave up 3 bases and J gave up 3 bases, with 21 bases separating them. The CDR3 loop is CASSQAKAQAAIYEQYF. CDR3 coding DNA: TGCGCCAGCAGCCAGGCTAAGGCACAGGCGGCGATCTACGAGCAGTACTTC.

V is TRBV6-5 and J is TRBJ2-5; possibly TRBD1 for D (6 bases). V lost 2 bases to trimming and J lost 0 bases, with 13 bases between them. Germline CDR1 reads MNHEY; CDR2 reads SVGAGI. The CDR3 is 16 amino acids. This CDR3 reads CASSYGEGQNQETQYF. For the CDR3, the DNA is TGTGCCAGCAGTTACGGGGAAGGACAGAACCAAGAGACCCAGTACTTC.

This chain links TRBV6-1 with TRBJ1-5; no reliable D call. Germline V gives CDR1 MNHNS, CDR2 SASEGT. Trimming took 0 bases from V and 7 from J, leaving 16 bases between them. This CDR3 region has 16 residues. The CDR3, as DNA: TGTGCCAGCAGTGAAGCGTGGGGAAGGAGGCTGCAGCCCCAGCATTTT. This translates into CASSEAWGRRLQPQHF.

With regard to this clone: At one of its ends the junction is not consistent with the germline gene, which may arise from a read error. V usage is TRBV7-9 and J usage is TRBJ1-6; D unresolved. Germline V gene sequence: CDR1 SEHNR, CDR2 FQNEAQ (reference sequence). This CDR3 comprises 13 residues. DNA of the CDR3: TGTTCCAGCAGCTTGAGGGTTGATTCACCCCTCCACTTT. It yields the protein CSSSLRVDSPLHF.

The chain couples TRBV19 to TRBJ1-1; unclear D gene. CDR1 and CDR2 from the germline V gene are LNHDA and SQIVND (reference sequence). Trimming left V 7 bases short and J 5 bases short, with 8 bases between. The CDR3 loop spans 11 amino acids. CDR3 amino acids: CASNDGTEAFF. CDR3 in DNA: TGTGCCAGTAACGACGGGACTGAAGCTTTCTTT.

The chain joins TRBV18 to TRBJ1-5, with 7 bases matching TRBD1. This CDR3 has 13 residues. Per germline, CDR1 KGHSH and CDR2 LQKENI. J lost 6 bases, V lost 6 bases, and 5 bases had no gene match. CDR3 nucleotides: TGTGCCAGCTCGGATACAGGGGCTCAGCCCCAGCATTTT. Amino acids: CASSDTGAQPQHF.

In this sample, this clone turned up a few times. This chain connects TRBV19 to TRBJ1-1; 8 nucleotides agree with TRBD1. The CDR3 spans 15 residues. V lost 6 bases to trimming and J lost 3 bases; unmatched junction nucleotides: 9. The germline gives CDR1 LNHDA, CDR2 SQIVND (reference sequence). In nucleotides, the CDR3 is TGTGCCAGTAGCGCCCGACAGGGGCGGGACACTGAAGCTTTCTTT. Amino acid sequence: CASSARQGRDTEAFF.

This clone has a handful of counts. The chain combines TRBV7-9 with TRBJ1-2; D is possibly TRBD1 (6 bases). The CDR3 runs to 10 residues. V was shortened by 10 bases and J by 8 bases, with 11 bases between the two germline ends. Germline CDR1 reads SEHNR; CDR2 reads FQNEAQ (reference sequence). CDR3 residues: CATYREGYTF. The DNA for the CDR3 is TGTGCCACCTACAGGGAAGGCTACACCTTC.

In nucleotides, the CDR3 is TGTGCCAGCAGTTACGGCGGGGGAGGTGTAAATACGCAGTATTTT. Translation: CASSYGGGGVNTQYF. The chain carries TRBV6-5 and TRBJ2-3; 7 positions agree with TRBD2. Germline CDR1 is MNHEY and CDR2 is SVGAGI. The CDR3 is 15 residues long. The ends lost 2 bases at V and 7 bases at J; junction bases unmatched: 9.

The chain employs TRBV6-6 and TRBJ2-3; 7 bases map to TRBD1. The CDR3 is 15 residues long. CDR1 and CDR2 (germline): MNHNY, SVGAGI (reference sequence). With V trimmed by 0 bases and J by 4 bases, 4 bases remained unmatched. As DNA, the CDR3 is TGTGCCAGCAGTTACTCGGGACAGAGGCCAGATACGCAGTATTTT. This codes for CASSYSGQRPDTQYF.

V is TRBV27 and J is TRBJ1-2; 7 positions match TRBD1. In germline, CDR1 is MNHEY, CDR2 SMNVEV (reference sequence). The CDR3 totals 13 residues. J was trimmed by 5 bases and V by 3 bases; bases with no gene match: 3. CDR3 coding DNA: TGTGCCAGCAGTTTCGGGGACAGATATGGCTACACCTTC. Its translation: CASSFGDRYGYTF.

J is TRBJ1-4 and V is TRBV19; 10 nucleotides agree with TRBD1. The CDR3 extends over 17 amino acids. J gave up 5 bases and V 5 bases, and 11 bases lay outside the gene matches. CDR1 is LNHDA and CDR2 is SQIVND in the germline V gene (reference sequence). CDR3 region: CASSSAGQGIVNEKLFF. CDR3 DNA: TGTGCCAGTAGTTCTGCGGGACAGGGGATTGTGAATGAAAAACTGTTTTTT.

Here the CDR3 reads CASSLELARGTEAFF. CDR3 in DNA: TGTGCCAGCAGCTTGGAGCTGGCTAGGGGCACTGAAGCTTTCTTT. J is TRBJ1-1 and V is TRBV5-4, with D possibly being TRBD1 (5 bases). With 0 bases removed from V and 4 bases from J, the gap between germline ends came to 13 bases. Per the germline V gene, CDR1 is SGHNT and CDR2 is YYREEE (reference sequence). The CDR3 contains 15 residues.

The chain carries TRBV7-6 and TRBJ2-7; tentative D call: TRBD2 (7 bases). Germline CDR1 SGHVS, CDR2 FNYEAQ. V lost 1 base to trimming and J lost 2 bases, with 9 bases between them. The CDR3 extends over 14 amino acids. The CDR3 nucleotides read TGTGCCAGCAGCTTAGGGGGGGGCCCCTACGAGCAGTACTTC. This translates into CASSLGGGPYEQYF.

The CDR3 loop is CASSLVDSGLNTGELFF. The CDR3 nucleotides read TGTGCCAGCAGCTTGGTCGATAGCGGCCTGAACACCGGGGAGCTGTTTTTT. V usage is TRBV5-8 and J usage is TRBJ2-2; TRBD2 might be the D (6 bases). This CDR3 spans 17 amino acids. Germline V gene sequence: CDR1 SGHTS, CDR2 YDEGEE. V lost 0 bases, J lost 1 base, and 13 bases lay in between.

This chain connects TRBV6-1 to TRBJ1-1; TRBD1 agrees at 7 bases. The junction had 11 bases not matched to a gene; V was cut back by 4 bases and J by 6 bases. The CDR3 contains 15 residues. Per germline, CDR1 MNHNS and CDR2 SASEGT. The CDR3 DNA is TGTGCCAGCAGTGGGTCTTACAGGGGAGGCGCTGAAGCTTTCTTT. Protein: CASSGSYRGGAEAFF.

The gene calls are TRBV27 and TRBJ1-1; D is ambiguous. Germline V lookup: CDR1 MNHEY, CDR2 SMNVEV (reference sequence). The CDR3 runs to 18 residues. Trimming stripped 1 base from V and 6 bases from J, with 24 bases between. For the CDR3, the DNA is TGTGCCAGCAGTTTATATCGGTGGGAGGCTGAGCCGGGCGCTGAAGCTTTCTTT. Protein: CASSLYRWEAEPGAEAFF.

This chain connects TRBV7-9 to TRBJ2-7; the match to TRBD1 covers 7 bases. The CDR3 runs 13 residues. Losses at the gene ends were 5 bases for V and 5 bases for J; bases not matched to a gene: 6. In germline, CDR1 is SEHNR, CDR2 FQNEAQ (reference sequence). CDR3 region: CASSRGQYDEQYF. The CDR3 DNA sequence: TGTGCCAGCAGCCGGGGACAGTACGACGAGCAGTACTTC.

This clone appeared a single time. At one end the junction does not follow the germline gene, possibly because of a read error. The chain employs TRBV7-9 and TRBJ1-2; the D gene is possibly TRBD1 (6 bases). The germline CDR1 and CDR2 sequences are SEHNR and FQNEAQ (reference sequence). The length of the CDR3 is 15 residues. The CDR3 is CSSSLGGGTGRGYTF. CDR3 DNA: TGTTCCAGCAGCTTAGGGGGGGGCACAGGACGGGGCTACACCTTC.